This note documents a single TCR beta chain sequence. What it binds is not known. The V segment lost 5 bases and the J segment 6 bases; nucleotides outside the gene matches: 12. The CDR3 contains 16 residues. The V gene's germline CDR1 is SGHTA and CDR2 FQGNSA. Amplification used 60 Vbeta primers and 13 Jbeta primers. Profiling relied on immunoSEQ multiplex PCR, and the TCRdb table lists in-frame clones only, not all of them. The table lists tens of thousands of clones. These data belong to a study of cytomegalovirus exposure and HLA in healthy donors. The study, taken as a whole, reports: In vitro confirmation showed a few CMV-associated chains to be CMV antigen specific. Fewer N-insertions than the approximately 610-donor mean were reportedly shown by an Asian-associated ancestry cluster in a later analysis. With later analysis, a missense DCLRE1C variant became linked to TCR beta V- and J-gene trimming. TCR beta sequences reportedly predicted the HLA-A and HLA-B alleles of most subjects accurately.

This sequence was found in a male donor in good health and CMV-seropositive. Material: PBMCs. V gene TRBV7-2 combines with J gene TRBJ2-2, with 7 positions matching TRBD1. The CDR3 DNA reads as TGTGCCAGCAGCCTAGGGGGCAGGGGTTACCCCGGGGAGCTGTTTTTT. Protein sequence: CASSLGGRGYPGELFF.